This T cell receptor beta chain was observed in a study of T cell repertoires in cytomegalovirus infection. Whole-study findings and limits: Of the TCR beta families, the public ones yielded a cumulative frequency that identified carriers of CMV plus the relevant HLA. Clonotype analysis showed dominance of the ex vivo response by HLA-C-restricted CMV-specific TCR beta clonotypes.

Points on this clonotype: The antigen is unknown.

The CDR3 consists of 15 residues. V was clipped by 2 bases and J by 4 bases; unmatched bases: 5. Germline V gene data show CDR1 as SGHDT and CDR2 as YYEEEE. Each CDR3 protein gets one entry after TCRdb re-called the reads with MiXCR. The sample records roughly 100,000 distinct CDR3 sequences, under 55% being singletons. The chain couples TRBV5-6 to TRBJ2-5, with 10 bases aligning to TRBD2. Sequenced here: CD8+ T cells from cultured PBMCs, sampled from culture after CMV antigen stimulation. The receptor's source is a human donor in good health (CMV status not recorded). Some clones in this sample may be carry-over from other donors' samples. This CDR3 reads CASSFGAGGRETQYF. The CDR3 DNA follows: TGTGCCAGCAGCTTCGGAGCGGGGGGGCGAGAGACCCAGTACTTC.